The rows below give T cell receptor beta chains drawn from one sample of a study of Graves' ophthalmopathy and Graves' hyperthyroidism. A single record per CDR3 protein comes from TCRdb applying MiXCR to the multiplex PCR reads. Of about 480,000 distinct CDR3 sequences listed, approximately 15% were seen once; the top ten hold about a tenth. Source material: blood. Receptor source: a woman aged 25 to 39 with Graves' ophthalmopathy. CDR3s include the opening cysteine and the closing phenylalanine or tryptophan. A D gene is named only where the DNA matches it firmly. Not every row has a clone size; where given, it reads once, few, many or a size class.

CDR3aa | CDR3nt | abundance | d_gene | j_gene | v_gene
CASSPAGGNGYTF | TGTGCCAGCAGTCCCGCAGGGGGCAATGGCTACACCTTC | many | TRBD1 | TRBJ1-2 | TRBV28
CSARRDQPQHF | TGCAGTGCTCGCAGGGACCAGCCCCAGCATTTT | many | . | TRBJ1-5 | TRBV20-1
CASSIWAGGQALSGANVLTF | TGTGCCAGTAGTATTTGGGCTGGGGGACAGGCTCTCTCTGGGGCCAACGTCCTGACTTTC | many | TRBD1 | TRBJ2-6 | TRBV19
CASSLSTGTYGYTF | TGTGCCAGCAGCCTTAGCACAGGGACCTATGGCTACACCTTC | . | . | TRBJ1-2 | TRBV11-2
CSVEQGSGAFF | TGCAGCGTGGAACAGGGATCTGGGGCTTTCTTT | many | . | TRBJ1-1 | TRBV29-1
CASGTTGGMVAEAFF | TGTGCCAGCGGAACGACAGGGGGCATGGTTGCTGAAGCTTTCTTT | many | TRBD1 | TRBJ1-1 | TRBV2
CASSHHYAGSRTEAFF | TGTGCCAGCAGCCACCACTATGCGGGGTCGAGGACTGAAGCTTTCTTT | many | . | TRBJ1-1 | TRBV4-2
CASSYSLVGNYEQYF | TGTGCCAGCAGTTACTCTCTAGTGGGGAATTACGAGCAGTACTTC | . | . | TRBJ2-7 | TRBV28
CASSDRDTRSEQYF | TGCGCCAGCAGCGACCGGGACACCAGGAGCGAGCAGTACTTC | few | . | TRBJ2-7 | TRBV5-1
CASSTPFRGEVMAEAFF | TGTGCCAGCAGCACCCCTTTCAGGGGCGAGGTTATGGCTGAAGCTTTCTTT | few | . | TRBJ1-1 | TRBV11-2
CATSREKAGFQETQYF | TGTGCCACCAGCAGAGAGAAAGCGGGATTCCAAGAGACCCAGTACTTC | many | TRBD2 | TRBJ2-5 | TRBV15
CASSLILYEQYF | TGTGCCAGCAGCTTAATCTTATACGAGCAGTACTTC | many | . | TRBJ2-7 | TRBV7-8